The 23 T cell receptor beta chains given below trace back to one sample, sequenced in a study of T-cell reconstitution after alpha-beta-depleted transplantation in children. A TCRbeta library incorporating unique molecular identifiers was prepared. MiXCR was run by TCRdb on the PCR reads, yielding one entry per CDR3 protein. The sample records around 580,000 distinct CDR3 sequences, 25% to 30% being singletons. This material consisted of PBMCs, taken before TCRalphabeta/CD19-depleted stem cell transplant. Receptor source: a boy less than two years old with Wiskott-Aldrich syndrome, due to receive a stem cell transplant.

The table lists this clonotype with a count of one. The chain uses TRBV5-1 and TRBJ2-5; 15 bases agree with TRBD2. Germline V lookup: CDR1 SGHRS, CDR2 YFSETQ. The CDR3 runs 17 residues. The junction had 6 bases not matched to a gene; V was cut back by 4 bases and J by 2 bases. DNA for the CDR3: TGCGCCAGCAGCAGGGGACTAGCGGGAGGTGCGCAAGAGACCCAGTACTTC. This codes for CASSRGLAGGAQETQYF.

The rearrangement links TRBV19 to TRBJ1-5; D ambiguous. The CDR3 spans 16 residues. V gave up 5 bases and J gave up 0 bases, with 14 bases separating them. Germline loops: CDR1 LNHDA, CDR2 SQIVND (reference sequence). The CDR3 loop reads CASSVFRALSNQPQHF. As DNA, the CDR3 is TGTGCCAGTAGTGTCTTCCGGGCCCTTAGCAATCAGCCCCAGCATTTT.

The chain has TRBV5-1 and TRBJ2-2, with 11 bases identical to TRBD2. The CDR3 loop spans 15 amino acids. J was trimmed by 6 bases and V by 1 base; bases with no gene match: 2. CDR1 and CDR2 from the germline V gene are SGHRS and YFSETQ. CDR3 sequence reads: CASSLTSGSAGELFF. CDR3 in DNA: TGCGCCAGCAGCTTGACTAGCGGGAGTGCCGGGGAGCTGTTTTTT.

This chain connects TRBV27 to TRBJ2-1; no reliable D call. The V gene's germline CDR1 is MNHEY and CDR2 SMNVEV (reference sequence). V dropped 3 bases and J dropped 0 bases, with 6 bases sitting between them. This CDR3 has 14 amino acids. DNA of the CDR3: TGTGCCAGCAGTTTCAGCCTCTCCTACAATGAGCAGTTCTTC. This sequence encodes CASSFSLSYNEQFF.

This clonotype showed up just a few times. The chain couples TRBV29-1 to TRBJ1-4; D unclear. This CDR3 spans 12 amino acids. Trimming pared 1 base from V and 0 bases from J, leaving 0 bases between. CDR1 is SQVTM and CDR2 is ANQGSEA in the germline V gene. CDR3 DNA: TGCAGCGTTGAAGCAACTAATGAAAAACTGTTTTTT. Translated, it gives CSVEATNEKLFF.

This rearrangement joins TRBV9 to TRBJ2-1, with a possible D match to TRBD1 (6 bases). Germline V lookup: CDR1 SGDLS, CDR2 YYNGEE. V was trimmed by 0 bases and J by 2 bases, leaving 12 bases between them. CDR3 length equals 16 residues. The CDR3 loop reads CASSVAPRQAYNEQFF. CDR3 nucleotide sequence: TGTGCCAGCAGCGTAGCCCCTCGACAGGCCTACAATGAGCAGTTCTTC.

V gene TRBV11-1 combines with J gene TRBJ2-1; TRBD2 matches at 13 bases. The CDR3 length is 20 residues. The trim removed 5 bases at V and 0 bases at J, leaving 13 bases unmatched. CDR1 is SGHAT and CDR2 is FQDESV in the germline V gene (reference sequence). The CDR3 loop is CASSPPSGTSGKSSYNEQFF. The DNA of the CDR3 is TGTGCCAGCAGCCCACCCTCCGGGACTAGCGGGAAGAGCTCCTACAATGAGCAGTTCTTC.

This chain joins TRBV20-1 and TRBJ2-2; 9 positions match TRBD2. With V trimmed by 6 bases and J by 4 bases, 9 bases remained unmatched. Germline V CDR1 and CDR2: DFQATT, SNEGSKA (reference sequence). This CDR3 has 15 amino acids. In DNA form, the CDR3 reads TGCAGTGCCCCCGGTAGCGGGAGACGCACCGGGGAGCTGTTTTTT. This sequence encodes CSAPGSGRRTGELFF.

This clonotype appeared a few times. The chain is built from TRBV12-3 or TRBV12-4 and TRBJ2-1; D possibly corresponds to TRBD2 (5 bases). The germline V and J ends were trimmed by 6 bases and 7 bases, with 25 bases remaining between them. The CDR3 has 17 amino acids. The CDR3 reads CASSRSSNRARGNEQFF. The CDR3 region has the DNA TGTGCCAGCAGCCGATCCTCCAACCGGGCTCGCGGGAATGAGCAGTTCTTC.

The chain recombines TRBV7-2 with TRBJ2-3; tentative D call: TRBD2 (6 bases). The CDR3 is made up of 16 amino acids. Germline V gene sequence: CDR1 SGHTA, CDR2 FQGNSA. Deletions cut 1 base from V and 2 bases from J, with 13 bases between. CDR3 DNA: TGTGCCAGCAGCTTAGAAGCGGGTCCCCACACAGATACGCAGTATTTT. Encoded protein: CASSLEAGPHTDTQYF.

CDR3 bases: TGTGCCACCAGCAGAGATATGGGGCCTTACAATGAGCAGTTCTTC. This codes for CATSRDMGPYNEQFF. The chain combines TRBV15 with TRBJ2-1; tentative D call: TRBD1 (5 bases). Looked up from germline, CDR1 is LNHNV and CDR2 is YYDKDF (reference sequence). The V end lost 0 bases, the J end lost 4 bases, and 10 bases lay between the germline ends. The CDR3 totals 15 residues.

In its sample, this clonotype was seen a few times. This chain uses TRBV7-3 with TRBJ2-1, with 11 nucleotides matching TRBD2. The V gene's germline CDR1 is SGHTA and CDR2 FQGTGA. V was clipped by 3 bases and J by 5 bases; unmatched bases: 9. The CDR3 spans 17 residues. The CDR3 loop is CASSLTGLAVGHNEQFF. The CDR3 region has the DNA TGTGCCAGCAGCTTGACGGGACTAGCGGTGGGACACAATGAGCAGTTCTTC.

This clonotype was observed a handful of times. This chain joins TRBV5-1 and TRBJ2-1, with 14 positions matching TRBD2. The CDR3 is 16 amino acids. The V and J ends lost 0 bases and 10 bases, in that order; junction bases with no gene match: 6. Germline values: CDR1 SGHRS, CDR2 YFSETQ. This CDR3 is CASSLGGTSGSGEQFF. The CDR3 coding sequence is TGCGCCAGCAGCTTGGGGGGGACTAGCGGGAGCGGCGAGCAGTTCTTC.

This chain uses TRBV5-1 with TRBJ2-1, with D maybe TRBD1 (6 bases). The germline CDR1 and CDR2 sequences are SGHRS and YFSETQ. CDR3 length: 15 amino acids. Trimming cost V 2 bases and J 5 bases, with 14 bases left between them. The CDR3 sequence is CASSFSGTLNNEQFF. The CDR3, as DNA: TGCGCCAGCAGCTTCTCCGGGACACTGAACAATGAGCAGTTCTTC.

This clonotype was counted only a few times. The gene calls are TRBV15 and TRBJ2-1; D call uncertain. The length of the CDR3 is 12 residues. The V end was cut by 1 base, the J end by 14 bases, with 12 bases between. CDR1 LNHNV and CDR2 YYDKDF come from the germline V gene (reference sequence). CDR3 residues: CATSRVPAQKFF. The CDR3 nucleotides are TGTGCCACCAGCAGAGTACCAGCACAGAAGTTCTTC.

This clonotype was recorded a few times. The chain recombines TRBV7-2 with TRBJ2-7; D possibly corresponds to TRBD2 (6 bases). Germline V lookup: CDR1 SGHTA, CDR2 FQGNSA. There are 15 residues in the CDR3. V lost 4 bases, J lost 2 bases, and 15 bases lay in between. Here the CDR3 reads CASSSARGRPYEQYF. The CDR3 nucleotides read TGTGCCAGCAGCTCCGCCCGAGGGAGGCCCTACGAGCAGTACTTC.

This clonotype was counted only a few times. The chain joins TRBV29-1 to TRBJ2-1; 7 nucleotides line up with TRBD2. V shed 4 bases, J shed 2 bases, and the junction held 11 bases outside the gene matches. Germline CDR1 is SQVTM and CDR2 is ANQGSEA. The CDR3 is 16 residues long. The CDR3 DNA is TGCAGCGTTGGCTCCCTCGGGACTACCACCTACAATGAGCAGTTCTTC. This codes for CSVGSLGTTTYNEQFF.

This clonotype came up a few times. This CDR3 is CASSQVEQGLPNYGYTF. The CDR3 DNA sequence: TGTGCCAGCAGCCAAGTAGAACAGGGCTTGCCTAACTATGGCTACACCTTC. The chain employs TRBV4-2 and TRBJ1-2; tentative D call: TRBD1 (6 bases). With 1 base removed from V and 0 bases from J, the gap between germline ends came to 15 bases. This CDR3 has 17 amino acids. Looked up from germline, CDR1 is LGHNA and CDR2 is YNFKEQ.

This clonotype has at least ten counts. The rearrangement uses TRBV5-1 and TRBJ2-1, with TRBD2 identical over 10 bases. This CDR3 contains 16 residues. Germline CDR1 and CDR2: SGHRS and YFSETQ. The V gene end was trimmed by 7 bases and the J gene end by 4 bases; junction bases not matched to a gene: 11. The DNA of the CDR3 is TGCGCCAGCCACATGCCTAGCGGGAGCGGGTACAATGAGCAGTTCTTC. Protein: CASHMPSGSGYNEQFF.

The rearrangement uses TRBV20-1 and TRBJ1-5; D remains unclear. The CDR3 extends over 13 amino acids. Germline CDR1 and CDR2: DFQATT and SNEGSKA (reference sequence). The ends were cut back, 4 bases at V and 4 bases at J, with 11 bases in the middle. CDR3 nucleotide sequence: TGCAGTGCTACACCAGACATGAATCAGCCCCAGCATTTT. It yields the protein CSATPDMNQPQHF.

This chain uses TRBV5-1 with TRBJ1-6; tentative D call: TRBD1 (6 bases). Germline lookup yields CDR1 SGHRS and CDR2 YFSETQ. This CDR3 is built from 14 residues. V lost 0 bases to trimming and J lost 12 bases, with 13 bases between them. CDR3 coding DNA: TGCGCCAGCAGCTTGGAATCACAGGGTTTACCCCTCCACTTT. Translation gives CASSLESQGLPLHF.

The rearrangement uses TRBV12-3 or TRBV12-4 and TRBJ2-7; 14 nucleotides agree with TRBD2. Unmatched junction bases numbered 14, after V lost 2 bases and J lost 2 bases. This CDR3 contains 20 residues. The CDR3 DNA reads as TGTGCCAGCAGTTTATCAGGCCCCGGGACTAGCGGGAGAGGGGCCTACGAGCAGTACTTC. It yields the protein CASSLSGPGTSGRGAYEQYF.

The chain has TRBV20-1 and TRBJ2-4; a weak D match, TRBD1 (6 bases). The CDR3 is 15 amino acids. The V gene lost 7 bases and the J gene lost 0 bases, with 16 bases spanning the gap. In germline, CDR1 is DFQATT, CDR2 SNEGSKA (reference sequence). The CDR3 bases are TGCAGTGTTGCCCAGGGGCCACTAGCCAAAAACATTCAGTACTTC. It translates to CSVAQGPLAKNIQYF.